Below, 9 T cell receptor beta chains from the same sample are listed, as sequenced in a study of cytomegalovirus exposure and HLA in healthy donors. The study ran its PCR with 60 Vbeta and 13 Jbeta primers. The protocol was immunoSEQ multiplex PCR, while the TCRdb copy is restricted to in-frame clones and leaves out a portion. Its listing shows 130,000 or so clones. The specimen sequenced was PBMCs. Receptors were obtained from a young woman in good health and CMV-seronegative.

This chain connects TRBV5-4 to TRBJ1-2; 10 positions agree with TRBD1. Germline loops: CDR1 SGHNT, CDR2 YYREEE (reference sequence). CDR3 length: 14 amino acids. With 3 bases clipped from V and 3 bases from J, the junction kept 2 bases outside the gene matches. The CDR3 sequence: CASSSDRGDYGYTF. CDR3 DNA sequence: TGTGCCAGCAGCTCGGACAGGGGGGACTATGGCTACACCTTC.

CDR3 sequence: CASSLEAEEQETQYF. The CDR3 DNA is TGCGCCAGCAGCTTGGAAGCCGAGGAACAAGAGACCCAGTACTTC. The chain has TRBV5-1 and TRBJ2-5; no clear D. The CDR3 loop spans 15 amino acids. Germline V gives CDR1 SGHRS, CDR2 YFSETQ. Deletions cut 0 bases from V and 2 bases from J, with 11 bases between.

The chain uses TRBV11-3 and TRBJ2-1, with 7 bases aligning to TRBD1. V dropped 10 bases and J dropped 3; count of bases not matched to a gene: 3. The germline V gene encodes CDR1 SGHNT and CDR2 YENEEA. The CDR3 length is 12 residues. The CDR3 loop is CATGQVYNEQFF. The DNA for the CDR3 is TGTGCCACCGGACAGGTCTACAATGAGCAGTTCTTC.

The chain combines TRBV18 with TRBJ1-4; 9 nucleotides align to TRBD1. Trimming took 5 bases from V and 8 from J; bases not matched to a gene: 9. Germline loops: CDR1 KGHSH, CDR2 LQKENI. The length of the CDR3 is 15 residues. In DNA form, the CDR3 reads TGTGCCAGCTCAACCAACAGGGGGCGGGAAGAAAAACTGTTTTTT. Translated, it gives CASSTNRGREEKLFF.

The genes are TRBV19 and TRBJ1-2; a possible D gene is TRBD1 (5 bases). V was cut by 7 bases and J by 10 bases, with 25 bases left in between. Germline V gives CDR1 LNHDA, CDR2 SQIVND (reference sequence). This CDR3 comprises 15 residues. DNA for the CDR3: TGTGCCAGTATCGAGCGGGGGGGGACTGATACCCACTACACCTTC. The encoded protein is CASIERGGTDTHYTF.

The J gene is TRBJ2-5, the V gene TRBV2; 10 positions agree with TRBD2. Germline values: CDR1 SNHLY, CDR2 FYNNEI. This CDR3 is built from 15 residues. J lost 4 bases, V lost 3 bases, and 5 bases had no gene match. CDR3 in DNA: TGTGCCAGCAGTGAGGGGCCTAGCGGGGGAGAGACCCAGTACTTC. This translates into CASSEGPSGGETQYF.

The chain recombines TRBV6-5 with TRBJ2-2, with TRBD2 matching 8 bases. From germline, CDR1 is MNHEY and CDR2 SVGAGI. Trimming took 2 bases from V and 7 from J; bases not matched to a gene: 3. The length of the CDR3 is 14 residues. CDR3 protein: CASSYLSGSGELFF. CDR3 coding DNA: TGTGCCAGCAGTTACCTCAGCGGGAGCGGGGAGCTGTTTTTT.

The chain's CDR3 is CASSNLDRGPSTDTQYF. The CDR3 DNA reads TGTGCCAGCAGCAACCTGGACAGGGGACCTAGCACAGATACGCAGTATTTT. V and J are TRBV27 and TRBJ2-3; 9 nucleotides agree with TRBD1. The CDR3 extends over 17 amino acids. The germline gives CDR1 MNHEY, CDR2 SMNVEV (reference sequence). V lost 6 bases to trimming and J lost 0 bases; unmatched junction nucleotides: 10.

J is TRBJ2-7 and V is TRBV25-1; D call uncertain. The CDR3 covers 11 residues. CDR1 is MGHDK and CDR2 is SYGVNS in the germline V gene. V was cut by 5 bases and J by 3 bases, with 5 bases left in between. The CDR3 DNA reads as TGTGCCAGCAGTTCAAACTACGAGCAGTACTTC. Its translation: CASSSNYEQYF.